A selection of T cell receptor beta chains follows, all from one sample in a study of blood T cell repertoires in COVID-19. Repertoires were generated with immunoSEQ multiplex PCR, while TCRdb's copy carries only in-frame clones and drops some. The data hold around 97,000 clones, with roughly 87% observed a single time. The sequenced sample consisted of peripheral blood. All receptors derive from a human donor in a cohort sampled during active COVID-19. CDR3s include the opening cysteine and the closing phenylalanine or tryptophan. A D gene is named only where the DNA matches it firmly. Only part of the rows carry a size: once, few, many, or a class if the clone is expanded.

D gene | clone size | J gene | V gene | CDR3 DNA | CDR3 protein
- | - | TRBJ1-2 | TRBV9 | TGTGCCAGCAGCAGTATTGTCTCCTCCGAGCCTAACTATGGCTACACCTTC | CASSSIVSSEPNYGYTF
TRBD1 | - | TRBJ2-7 | TRBV25-1 | TGTGCCAGCAGTCCGGGACAGGGTACCTACGAGCAGTACTTC | CASSPGQGTYEQYF
TRBD2 | - | TRBJ2-1 | TRBV20-1 | TGCAGTGCTAGTTTAGCGGGAGTCTCCTACAATGAGCAGTTCTTC | CSASLAGVSYNEQFF
TRBD1 | - | TRBJ2-1 | TRBV6-2/TRBV6-3 | TGTGCCAGCAGCCGCGAAACAGGGGGCGATGAGCAGTTCTTC | CASSRETGGDEQFF
TRBD1 | - | TRBJ2-7 | TRBV9 | TGTGCCAGCAGTGGGACAGCCACCTACGAGCAGTACTTC | CASSGTATYEQYF
- | - | TRBJ2-3 | TRBV29-1 | TGCAGCGTTTCTGGGGTCGGACTTACGACCACAGATACGCAGTATTTT | CSVSGVGLTTTDTQYF
- | - | TRBJ2-7 | TRBV12-3/TRBV12-4 | TGTGCCAGCCGCACCGGGACAACCTACGAGCAGTACTTC | CASRTGTTYEQYF
TRBD1 | - | TRBJ2-3 | TRBV28 | TGTGCCAGCAGTCGGGACAGTAGCACAGATACGCAGTATTTT | CASSRDSSTDTQYF
- | few | TRBJ1-2 | TRBV7-8 | TGTGCCAGCAGCTTAGGGGACCGCGGGGGTGGCTACACCTTC | CASSLGDRGGGYTF
- | - | TRBJ2-1 | TRBV28 | TGTGCCAGCAGTTCCAACTTCAGGGGCTACAATGAGCAGTTCTTC | CASSSNFRGYNEQFF
- | - | TRBJ1-5 | TRBV6-2/TRBV6-3 | TGTGCCAGCAGTTACGATCCAACTCAGGGGACTATTGACAATCAGCCCCAGCATTTT | CASSYDPTQGTIDNQPQHF
- | - | TRBJ1-4 | TRBV4-1 | TGCGCCAGCAGCCTCTTGGGTAGAGACTCTAATGAAAAACTGTTTTTT | CASSLLGRDSNEKLFF
TRBD1 | - | TRBJ2-5 | TRBV7-8 | TGTGCCAGCAGCTTAGCCCGGACAGGGGATGAGACCCAGTACTTC | CASSLARTGDETQYF
TRBD1 | - | TRBJ1-4 | TRBV11-2 | TGTGCCAGCAGCGCCCGGGCCACAGGGGGCAATGAAAAACTGTTTTTT | CASSARATGGNEKLFF